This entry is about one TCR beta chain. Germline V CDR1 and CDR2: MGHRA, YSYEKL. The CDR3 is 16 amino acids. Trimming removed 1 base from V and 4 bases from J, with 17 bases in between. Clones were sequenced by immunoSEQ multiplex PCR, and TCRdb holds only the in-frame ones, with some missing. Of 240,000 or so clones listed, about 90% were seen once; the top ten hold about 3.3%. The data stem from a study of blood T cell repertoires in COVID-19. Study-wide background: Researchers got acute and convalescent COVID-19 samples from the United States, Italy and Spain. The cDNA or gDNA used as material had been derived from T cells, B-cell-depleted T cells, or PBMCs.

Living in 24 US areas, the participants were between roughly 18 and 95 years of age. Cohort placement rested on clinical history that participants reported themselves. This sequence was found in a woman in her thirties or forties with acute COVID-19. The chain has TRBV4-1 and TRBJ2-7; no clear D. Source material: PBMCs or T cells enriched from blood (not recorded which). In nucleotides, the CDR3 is TGCGCCAGCAGCCAAGCGTCGGTAGCCACAACTTACGAGCAGTACTTC. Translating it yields CASSQASVATTYEQYF.